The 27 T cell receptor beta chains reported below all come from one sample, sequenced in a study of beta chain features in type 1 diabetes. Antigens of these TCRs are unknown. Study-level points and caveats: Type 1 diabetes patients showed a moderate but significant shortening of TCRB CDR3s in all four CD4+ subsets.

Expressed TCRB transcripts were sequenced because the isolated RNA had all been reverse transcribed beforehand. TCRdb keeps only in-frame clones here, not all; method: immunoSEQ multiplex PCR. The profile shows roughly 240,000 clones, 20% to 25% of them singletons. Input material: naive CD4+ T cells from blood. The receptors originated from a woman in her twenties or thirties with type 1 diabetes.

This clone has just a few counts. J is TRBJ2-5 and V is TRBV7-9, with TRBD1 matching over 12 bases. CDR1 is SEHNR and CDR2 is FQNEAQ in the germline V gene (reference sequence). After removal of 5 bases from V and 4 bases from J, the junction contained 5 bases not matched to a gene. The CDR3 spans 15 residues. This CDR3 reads CASSPGDRGRETQYF. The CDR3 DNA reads TGTGCCAGCAGCCCGGGGGACAGGGGGCGAGAGACCCAGTACTTC. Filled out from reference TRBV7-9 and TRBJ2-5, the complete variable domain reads DTGVSQNPRHKITKRGQNVTFRCDPISEHNRLYWYRQTLGQGPEFLTYFQNEAQLEKSRLLSDRFSAERPKGSFSTLEIQRTEQGDSAMYLCASSPGDRGRETQYFGPGTRLLVL.

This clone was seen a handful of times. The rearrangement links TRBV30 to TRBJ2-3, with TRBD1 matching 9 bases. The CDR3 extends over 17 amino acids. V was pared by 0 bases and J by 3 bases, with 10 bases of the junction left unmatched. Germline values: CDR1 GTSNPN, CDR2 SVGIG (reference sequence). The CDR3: CAWSVKGTGLSTDTQYF. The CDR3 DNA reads TGTGCCTGGAGTGTAAAAGGGACAGGGTTGAGTACAGATACGCAGTATTTT.

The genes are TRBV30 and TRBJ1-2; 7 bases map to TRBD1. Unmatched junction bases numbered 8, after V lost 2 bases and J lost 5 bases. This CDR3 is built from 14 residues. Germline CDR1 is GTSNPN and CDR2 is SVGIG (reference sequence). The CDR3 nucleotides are TGTGCCTGGAGTTCTCCGACAGGGAAGTATGGCTACACCTTC. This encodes CAWSSPTGKYGYTF.

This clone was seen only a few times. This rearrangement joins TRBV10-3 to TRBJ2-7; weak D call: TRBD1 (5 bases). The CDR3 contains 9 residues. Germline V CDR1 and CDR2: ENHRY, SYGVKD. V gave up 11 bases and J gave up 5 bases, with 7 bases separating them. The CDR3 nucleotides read TGTGCCCCACAGGACGAGCAGTACTTC. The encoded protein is CAPQDEQYF.

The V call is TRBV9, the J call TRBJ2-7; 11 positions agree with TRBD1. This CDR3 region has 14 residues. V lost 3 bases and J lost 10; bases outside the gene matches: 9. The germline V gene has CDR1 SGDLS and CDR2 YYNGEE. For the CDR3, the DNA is TGTGCCAGCAGCGGCGGACAGGGGGCCCGCCATCAGTACTTC. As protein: CASSGGQGARHQYF.

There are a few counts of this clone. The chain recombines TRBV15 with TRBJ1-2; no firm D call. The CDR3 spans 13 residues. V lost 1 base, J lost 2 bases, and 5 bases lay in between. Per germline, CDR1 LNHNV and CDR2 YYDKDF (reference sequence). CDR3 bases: TGTGCCACCAGCAGAGGGCAGAACTATGGCTACACCTTC. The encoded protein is CATSRGQNYGYTF.

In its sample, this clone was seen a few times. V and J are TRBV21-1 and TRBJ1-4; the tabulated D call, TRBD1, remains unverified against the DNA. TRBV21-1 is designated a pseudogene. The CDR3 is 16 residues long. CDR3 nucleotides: TGTGCCAGCAGCCTGGGACAGCTTGCAACTAATGAAAAACTGTTTTTT. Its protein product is CASSLGQLATNEKLFF.

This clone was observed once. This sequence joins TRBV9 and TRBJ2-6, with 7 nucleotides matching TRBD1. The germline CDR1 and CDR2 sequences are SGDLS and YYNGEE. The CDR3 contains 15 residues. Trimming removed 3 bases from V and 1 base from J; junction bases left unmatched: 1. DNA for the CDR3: TGTGCCAGCAGCGAGACAGGGTCTGGGGCCAACGTCCTGACTTTC. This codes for CASSETGSGANVLTF. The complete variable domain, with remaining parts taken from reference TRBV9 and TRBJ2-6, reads DSGVTQTPKHLITATGQRVTLRCSPRSGDLSVYWYQQSLDQGLQFLIQYYNGEERAKGNILERFSAQQFPDLHSELNLSSLELGDSALYFCASSETGSGANVLTFGAGSRLTVL.

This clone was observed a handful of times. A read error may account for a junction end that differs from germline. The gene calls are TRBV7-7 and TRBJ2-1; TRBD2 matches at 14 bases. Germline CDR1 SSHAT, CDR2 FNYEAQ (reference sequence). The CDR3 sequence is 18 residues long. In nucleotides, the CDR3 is TGTGCTAGCAGCTCCGGGACTAGCGGGAGTCGGACTTTCAATGAGCAGTTCTTC. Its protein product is CASSSGTSGSRTFNEQFF.

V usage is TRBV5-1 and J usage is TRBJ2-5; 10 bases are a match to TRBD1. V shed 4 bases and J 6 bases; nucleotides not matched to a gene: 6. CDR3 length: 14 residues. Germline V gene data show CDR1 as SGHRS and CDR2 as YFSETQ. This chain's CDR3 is CASSPGTGVKTQYF. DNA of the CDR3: TGCGCCAGCAGCCCCGGGACAGGGGTGAAGACCCAGTACTTC.

The CDR3 bases are TGTGCCATCAGTGAGTCGGGGCGAGAGACCCAGTACTTC. Translated, it gives CAISESGRETQYF. The chain carries TRBV10-3 and TRBJ2-5, with a possible D match to TRBD1 (5 bases). This CDR3 spans 13 amino acids. CDR1 ENHRY and CDR2 SYGVKD come from the germline V gene. Trimming pared 0 bases from V and 4 bases from J, leaving 6 bases between.

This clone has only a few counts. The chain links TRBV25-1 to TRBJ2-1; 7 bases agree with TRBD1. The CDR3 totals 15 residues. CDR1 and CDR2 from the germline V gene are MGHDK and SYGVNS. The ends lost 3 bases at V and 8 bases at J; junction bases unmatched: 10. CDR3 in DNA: TGTGCCAGCAGTGAGGTAAAGAGGGGGCGCGATGAGCAGTTCTTC. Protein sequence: CASSEVKRGRDEQFF.

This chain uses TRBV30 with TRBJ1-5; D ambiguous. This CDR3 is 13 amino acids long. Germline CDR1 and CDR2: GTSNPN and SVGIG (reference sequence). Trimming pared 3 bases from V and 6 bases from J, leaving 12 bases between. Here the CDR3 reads CAWRADHSQPQHF. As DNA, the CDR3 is TGTGCCTGGAGAGCGGATCATAGTCAGCCCCAGCATTTT.

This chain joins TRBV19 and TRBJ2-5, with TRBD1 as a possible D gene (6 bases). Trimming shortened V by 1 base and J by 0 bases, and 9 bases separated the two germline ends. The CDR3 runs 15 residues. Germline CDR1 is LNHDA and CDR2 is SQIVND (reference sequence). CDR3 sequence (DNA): TGTGCCAGTAGTATAGGCGGACAGTACCAAGAGACCCAGTACTTC. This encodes CASSIGGQYQETQYF. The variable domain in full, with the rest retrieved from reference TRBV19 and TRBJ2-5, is DGGITQSPKYLFRKEGQNVTLSCEQNLNHDAMYWYRQDPGQGLRLIYYSQIVNDFQKGDIAEGYSVSREKKESFPLTVTSAQKNPTAFYLCASSIGGQYQETQYFGPGTRLLVL.

CDR3 in DNA: TGTGCCAGCAGCCGCCCGGGGAACAATGAGCAGTTCTTC. Amino acid sequence: CASSRPGNNEQFF. The chain links TRBV4-2 to TRBJ2-1, with D maybe TRBD2 (5 bases). This CDR3 is 13 amino acids long. The germline V gene has CDR1 LGHNA and CDR2 YNFKEQ. V shed 4 bases and J shed 5 bases, with 9 bases lying between them.

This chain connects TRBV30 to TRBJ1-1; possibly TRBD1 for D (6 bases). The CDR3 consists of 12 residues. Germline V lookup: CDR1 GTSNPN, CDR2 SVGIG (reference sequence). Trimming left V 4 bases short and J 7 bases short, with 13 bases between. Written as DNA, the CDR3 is TGTGCCTGGACTGGGGGCGTTGGTGAAGCTTTCTTT. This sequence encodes CAWTGGVGEAFF.

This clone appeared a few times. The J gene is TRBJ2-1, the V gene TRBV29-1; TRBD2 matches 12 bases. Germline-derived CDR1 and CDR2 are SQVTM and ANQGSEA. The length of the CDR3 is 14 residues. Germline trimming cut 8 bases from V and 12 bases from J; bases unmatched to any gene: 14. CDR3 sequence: CSLSTGLAGLGQFF. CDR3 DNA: TGCAGCCTCTCGACCGGACTAGCGGGACTGGGGCAGTTCTTC.

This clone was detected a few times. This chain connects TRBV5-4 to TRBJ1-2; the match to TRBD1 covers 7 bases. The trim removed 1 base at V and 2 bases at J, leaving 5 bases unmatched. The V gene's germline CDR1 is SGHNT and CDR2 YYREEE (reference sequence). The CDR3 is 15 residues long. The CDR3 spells CASSLILGQNYGYTF. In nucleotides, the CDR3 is TGTGCCAGCAGCTTGATTTTGGGACAGAACTATGGCTACACCTTC. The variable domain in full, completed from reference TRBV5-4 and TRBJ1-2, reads ETGVTQSPTHLIKTRGQQVTLRCSSQSGHNTVSWYQQALGQGPQFIFQYYREEENGRGNFPPRFSGLQFPNYSSELNVNALELDDSALYLCASSLILGQNYGYTFGSGTRLTVV.

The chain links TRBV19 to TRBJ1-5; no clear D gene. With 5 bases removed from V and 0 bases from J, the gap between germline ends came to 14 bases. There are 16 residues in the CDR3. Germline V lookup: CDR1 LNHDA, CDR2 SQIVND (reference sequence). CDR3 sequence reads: CASSSRHTNSNQPQHF. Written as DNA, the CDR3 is TGTGCCAGTAGTTCCCGACACACCAATAGCAATCAGCCCCAGCATTTT.

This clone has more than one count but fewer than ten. CDR3 region: CASSVGGLAGAGNEQFF. The CDR3 DNA reads TGTGCCAGCAGCGTAGGAGGTCTAGCGGGAGCTGGCAATGAGCAGTTCTTC. The chain uses TRBV9 and TRBJ2-1, with TRBD2 matching 10 bases. Looked up from germline, CDR1 is SGDLS and CDR2 is YYNGEE. The CDR3 is 17 residues long. V was pared by 0 bases and J by 6 bases, with 9 bases of the junction left unmatched.

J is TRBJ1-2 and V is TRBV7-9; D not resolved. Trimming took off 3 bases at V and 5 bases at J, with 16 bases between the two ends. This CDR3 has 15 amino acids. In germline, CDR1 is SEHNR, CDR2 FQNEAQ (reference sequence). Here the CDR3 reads CASSLGPGSIYGYTF. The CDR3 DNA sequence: TGTGCCAGCAGCTTGGGTCCAGGCTCGATTTATGGCTACACCTTC.

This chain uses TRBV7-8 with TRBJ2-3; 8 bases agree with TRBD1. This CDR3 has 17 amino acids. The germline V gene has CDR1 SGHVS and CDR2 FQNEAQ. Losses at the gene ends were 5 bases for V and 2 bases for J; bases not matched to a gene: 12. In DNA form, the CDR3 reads TGTGCCAGCAGCAAGACAGGACAGGGCGTCAACACAGATACGCAGTATTTT. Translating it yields CASSKTGQGVNTDTQYF.

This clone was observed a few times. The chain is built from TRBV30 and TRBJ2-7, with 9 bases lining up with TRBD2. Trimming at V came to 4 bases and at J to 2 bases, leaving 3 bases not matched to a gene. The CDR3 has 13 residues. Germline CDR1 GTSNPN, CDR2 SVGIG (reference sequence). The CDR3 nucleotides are TGTGCCTGGACCCTAGCGGGAACCTACGAGCAGTACTTC. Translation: CAWTLAGTYEQYF.

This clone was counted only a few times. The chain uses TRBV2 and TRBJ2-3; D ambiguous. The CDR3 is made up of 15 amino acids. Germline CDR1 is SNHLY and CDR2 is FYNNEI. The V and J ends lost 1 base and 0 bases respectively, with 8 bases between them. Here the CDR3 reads CASSEGPLSTDTQYF. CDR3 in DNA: TGTGCCAGCAGTGAAGGGCCGTTAAGCACAGATACGCAGTATTTT.

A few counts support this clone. CDR3 DNA sequence: TGTGCCAGCGTAGAACAAGAGACCCAGTACTTC. Amino acid sequence: CASVEQETQYF. The chain links TRBV7-2 to TRBJ2-5; D gene unclear. The CDR3 runs to 11 residues. Germline V gene lookup returns CDR1 SGHTA and CDR2 FQGNSA. Trimming took off 8 bases at V and 2 bases at J, with 6 bases between the two ends.

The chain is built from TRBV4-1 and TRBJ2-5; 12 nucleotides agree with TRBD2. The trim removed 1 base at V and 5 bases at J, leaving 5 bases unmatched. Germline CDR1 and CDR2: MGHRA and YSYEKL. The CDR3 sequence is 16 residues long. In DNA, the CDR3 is TGCGCCAGCAGCCAAGTAAGGACTAGCGGGAAGGAGACCCAGTACTTC. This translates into CASSQVRTSGKETQYF.

The CDR3 here is CASSPYEDRVHGYTF. CDR3 sequence (DNA): TGTGCCAGCTCACCATACGAGGACAGGGTCCATGGCTACACCTTC. The chain has TRBV18 and TRBJ1-2; 8 bases align to TRBD1. Germline lookup yields CDR1 KGHSH and CDR2 LQKENI. V lost 2 bases, J lost 6 bases, and 8 bases stayed unmatched. The CDR3 length is 15 residues. The whole variable domain, filled in from reference TRBV18 and TRBJ1-2, reads NAGVMQNPRHLVRRRGQEARLRCSPMKGHSHVYWYRQLPEEGLKFMVYLQKENIIDESGMPKERFSAEFPKEGPSILRIQQVVRGDSAAYFCASSPYEDRVHGYTFGSGTRLTVV.